This paragraph covers one T cell receptor (beta chain) sequence. A much larger clone is a single base away; this may be a read error. 5'RACE generated cDNA with 10-nucleotide random UMIs. TCRdb reprocessed the 5' RACE reads via MiXCR and lists one record per CDR3 protein. This sample carries 87,000 or so distinct CDR3 sequences, 3.5% to 4% of them seen once, and the ten largest clones take 5.5% to 6.5%. The length of the CDR3 is 14 residues. The record originates from a study of neurological immune-mediated disorders. At the level of the study: Relapsing-remitting disease was seen in 31 of the 34 multiple sclerosis patients, and secondary progressive disease was seen in 3.

The chain links TRBV12-3 or TRBV12-4 to TRBJ2-4, with TRBD2 identical over 7 bases. The receptor was derived from a woman younger than 35 with multiple sclerosis. The sample comprised PBMCs. The CDR3 DNA reads as TGTGCCAGCAGTTTTGTGGGAGGGAAAAAAATTCAGTACTTC. This codes for CASSFVGGKKIQYF.